These 25 T cell receptor beta chains share one sample of origin, sequenced in a study of cytomegalovirus exposure and HLA in healthy donors. In the PCR, 60 Vbeta and 13 Jbeta primers were used. Libraries were prepared by immunoSEQ multiplex PCR; TCRdb keeps only in-frame clonotypes and omits some of them. The sample lists about 120,000 clones, 60% to 75% seen once, with about 2.8% in the top ten. Sequencing was done on a sample of PBMCs. These receptor sequences come from a woman aged 40-49 years in good health and CMV-seropositive.

The chain uses TRBV27 and TRBJ1-2, with 8 bases matching TRBD1. The CDR3 runs 14 residues. The V gene's germline CDR1 is MNHEY and CDR2 SMNVEV (reference sequence). Losses at the gene ends were 5 bases for V and 3 bases for J; bases not matched to a gene: 5. The CDR3 DNA is TGTGCCAGCAGTCCGGACAGGGTCTACTATGGCTACACCTTC. Protein: CASSPDRVYYGYTF.

This rearrangement joins TRBV19 to TRBJ1-5, with 7 bases fitting TRBD1. Germline trimming cut 7 bases from V and 10 bases from J; bases unmatched to any gene: 22. This CDR3 spans 17 amino acids. CDR1 and CDR2 from the germline V gene are LNHDA and SQIVND (reference sequence). The CDR3 loop reads CASTARLWGVRGGPQHF. The CDR3 nucleotides are TGTGCCAGTACCGCAAGGCTCTGGGGGGTCAGAGGGGGCCCCCAGCATTTT.

The chain carries TRBV27 and TRBJ2-1, with a possible D match to TRBD1 (7 bases). CDR3 size: 15 residues. From germline, CDR1 is MNHEY and CDR2 SMNVEV (reference sequence). The V and J ends lost 2 bases and 6 bases respectively, with 14 bases between them. CDR3 amino acids: CASSLGQGGGNEQFF. The CDR3, as DNA: TGTGCCAGCAGTTTAGGGCAGGGGGGTGGCAATGAGCAGTTCTTC.

This clone was picked up a small number of times. V and J are TRBV10-3 and TRBJ2-7; possibly TRBD2 for D (6 bases). This CDR3 region has 15 residues. Trimming took off 8 bases at V and 0 bases at J, with 17 bases between the two ends. Germline CDR1 is ENHRY and CDR2 is SYGVKD. The CDR3 DNA reads as TGTGCCATCCCTAAGGGTCCGGGGGTCTCCTACGAGCAGTACTTC. Residues: CAIPKGPGVSYEQYF.

This chain uses TRBV5-1 with TRBJ2-1; 8 bases match TRBD2. The CDR3 is 15 residues long. Germline V gene data show CDR1 as SGHRS and CDR2 as YFSETQ. The V segment lost 1 base and the J segment 9 bases; nucleotides outside the gene matches: 9. The CDR3 here is CASSLSAGGSGEQFF. The CDR3, as DNA: TGCGCCAGCAGCTTGTCCGCGGGAGGTAGTGGTGAGCAGTTCTTC.

The rearrangement joins TRBV4-3 to TRBJ1-5, with TRBD1 identical over 9 bases. V lost 2 bases and J lost 4; bases outside the gene matches: 3. Germline values: CDR1 LGHNA, CDR2 YSLEER. The CDR3 is made up of 15 amino acids. The CDR3 DNA sequence: TGCGCCAGCAGCCAAAACAGGGGGCCTAATCAGCCCCAGCATTTT. It codes for CASSQNRGPNQPQHF.

J is TRBJ2-7 and V is TRBV10-3, with 12 positions matching TRBD2. CDR3 length: 16 residues. V was pared by 2 bases and J by 3 bases, with 5 bases of the junction left unmatched. The germline CDR1 and CDR2 sequences are ENHRY and SYGVKD. This CDR3 is CAISEDLAGGYYEQYF. For the CDR3, the DNA is TGTGCCATCAGTGAGGACCTAGCGGGGGGGTACTACGAGCAGTACTTC.

This chain links TRBV4-2 with TRBJ2-7, with unresolved D. V was shortened by 0 bases and J by 4 bases, with 7 bases between the two germline ends. From germline, CDR1 is LGHNA and CDR2 YNFKEQ. The CDR3 has 13 residues. As DNA, the CDR3 is TGTGCCAGCAGCCAAGATCTTCCGTACGAGCAGTACTTC. This translates into CASSQDLPYEQYF.

The chain is built from TRBV7-6 and TRBJ2-7; no clear D gene. The length of the CDR3 is 13 residues. Trimming took 5 bases from V and 4 from J, leaving 12 bases between them. Germline V gives CDR1 SGHVS, CDR2 FNYEAQ. CDR3 region: CASSLGPFYEQYF. The CDR3 nucleotides are TGTGCCAGCAGCCTTGGGCCGTTTTACGAGCAGTACTTC.

This chain links TRBV7-8 with TRBJ2-5; 8 positions agree with TRBD2. From germline, CDR1 is SGHVS and CDR2 FQNEAQ. The CDR3 totals 18 residues. Losses at the gene ends were 2 bases for V and 2 bases for J; bases not matched to a gene: 13. CDR3: CASSLKSGGSGAQETQYF. The CDR3 DNA reads TGTGCCAGCAGCTTAAAGTCGGGAGGGAGCGGGGCACAAGAGACCCAGTACTTC.

This chain uses TRBV30 with TRBJ2-3, with 8 bases identical to TRBD2. In germline, CDR1 is GTSNPN, CDR2 SVGIG (reference sequence). J was trimmed by 4 bases and V by 1 base; bases with no gene match: 7. CDR3 length equals 15 residues. CDR3 protein: CAWSGGLGTADTQYF. The CDR3, as DNA: TGTGCCTGGAGTGGGGGACTAGGTACCGCAGATACGCAGTATTTT. Looking up the rest from reference TRBV30 and TRBJ2-3 gives the full variable domain: SQTIHQWPATLVQPVGSPLSLECTVEGTSNPNLYWYRQAAGRGLQLLFYSVGIGQISSEVPQNLSASRPQDRQFILSSKKLLLSDSGFYLCAWSGGLGTADTQYFGPGTRLTVL.

CDR3 DNA: TGTGCCAGTAGTATTTTTTCGGGCTTTTCGAGGGAAAACAATTCACCCCTCCACTTT. Translated, it gives CASSIFSGFSRENNSPLHF. The V gene is TRBV19, the J gene TRBJ1-6, with D unclear. Trimming cost V 3 bases and J 7 bases, with 25 bases left between them. Germline V gene data show CDR1 as LNHDA and CDR2 as SQIVND (reference sequence). The CDR3 is 19 residues long.

The rearrangement links TRBV6-5 to TRBJ1-1; D remains unclear. The CDR3 is made up of 14 amino acids. V was trimmed by 1 base and J by 7 bases, leaving 13 bases between them. Germline CDR1 is MNHEY and CDR2 is SVGAGI. For the CDR3, the DNA is TGTGCCAGCAGTTACTTCACGGGGTTCGGTGAAGCTTTCTTT. It specifies CASSYFTGFGEAFF.

The rearrangement joins TRBV7-2 to TRBJ1-5; D possibly corresponds to TRBD1 (6 bases). Per the germline V gene, CDR1 is SGHTA and CDR2 is FQGNSA. The CDR3 covers 14 residues. V shed 1 base and J shed 4 bases, with 8 bases lying between them. CDR3: CASSLGQGNQPQHF. CDR3 nucleotides: TGTGCCAGCAGCTTAGGGCAGGGGAATCAGCCCCAGCATTTT.

This clone appeared once. CDR3 nucleotides: TGTGCCAGCAGCCAGAGGAGGAGACAGGACAATTCACCCCTCCACTTT. This sequence encodes CASSQRRRQDNSPLHF. V gene TRBV14 combines with J gene TRBJ1-6; TRBD1 might be the D (6 bases). The CDR3 is made up of 16 amino acids. The germline V gene has CDR1 SGHDN and CDR2 FVKESK. Trimming left V 3 bases short and J 7 bases short, with 16 bases between.

V gene TRBV7-9 combines with J gene TRBJ1-3; D ambiguous. Between the trimmed V and J ends, which lost 5 bases and 4 bases, there was a span of 15 bases. CDR1 SEHNR and CDR2 FQNEAQ come from the germline V gene (reference sequence). The CDR3 extends over 15 amino acids. For the CDR3, the DNA is TGTGCCAGCAGCGCCGACTCCGGGATAGGAAACACCATATATTTT. Its protein is CASSADSGIGNTIYF.

This chain uses TRBV28 with TRBJ1-4; 9 positions agree with TRBD1. The germline V gene encodes CDR1 MDHEN and CDR2 SYDVKM. The CDR3 consists of 15 residues. With 6 bases clipped from V and 7 bases from J, the junction kept 9 bases outside the gene matches. The CDR3 bases are TGTGCCAGCAGAGATACAGGGGGCGGTAGTGAAAAACTGTTTTTT. Its protein product is CASRDTGGGSEKLFF.

The chain is built from TRBV29-1 and TRBJ2-1; 11 bases agree with TRBD1. The V and J ends lost 6 bases and 2 bases, in that order; junction bases with no gene match: 6. Germline CDR1 and CDR2: SQVTM and ANQGSEA. This CDR3 comprises 15 residues. For the CDR3, the DNA is TGCAGCGTGGAGGACAGGGGGCTTCCCTACAATGAGCAGTTCTTC. Encoded protein: CSVEDRGLPYNEQFF.

The rearrangement joins TRBV27 to TRBJ1-5; 9 bases are shared with TRBD1. CDR1 and CDR2 from the germline V gene are MNHEY and SMNVEV (reference sequence). Germline trimming cut 6 bases from V and 7 bases from J; bases unmatched to any gene: 4. The CDR3 loop spans 13 amino acids. The CDR3 reads CASRQGAGQPQHF. The CDR3 bases are TGTGCCAGCAGACAGGGGGCAGGCCAGCCCCAGCATTTT.

The V and J genes are TRBV30 and TRBJ1-1; unclear D gene. Germline CDR1 reads GTSNPN; CDR2 reads SVGIG (reference sequence). The length of the CDR3 is 13 residues. V lost 1 base and J 1 base, leaving 7 bases between the germline ends. The CDR3 sequence: CAWSARANTEAFF. CDR3 sequence (DNA): TGTGCCTGGAGTGCTAGAGCGAACACTGAAGCTTTCTTT.

The chain links TRBV4-3 to TRBJ1-2; 7 bases fit TRBD1. The germline CDR1 and CDR2 sequences are LGHNA and YSLEER. CDR3 size: 16 residues. V gave up 0 bases and J gave up 6 bases; unmatched junction bases: 10. CDR3 region: CASSQEARQGKDGYTF. The DNA for the CDR3 is TGCGCCAGCAGCCAAGAAGCCCGACAGGGAAAGGATGGCTACACCTTC.

The chain couples TRBV19 to TRBJ2-3, with D tentatively TRBD2 (6 bases). Germline CDR1 reads LNHDA; CDR2 reads SQIVND (reference sequence). The CDR3 has 17 residues. Trimming took off 3 bases at V and 1 base at J, with 17 bases between the two ends. The CDR3 DNA reads TGTGCCAGTAGTATCCCTGTTTCCGCTAGCGGCACAGATACGCAGTATTTT. Encoded protein: CASSIPVSASGTDTQYF.

This clone was seen a few times. The chain has TRBV19 and TRBJ2-7, with 13 bases matching TRBD2. Per the germline V gene, CDR1 is LNHDA and CDR2 is SQIVND (reference sequence). V was clipped by 4 bases and J by 0 bases; unmatched bases: 3. This CDR3 region has 16 residues. CDR3 loop: CASSSRTSGSSYEQYF. CDR3 coding DNA: TGTGCCAGTAGTAGCCGGACTAGCGGGAGCTCCTACGAGCAGTACTTC.

The chain is built from TRBV13 and TRBJ1-2; D is unclear. The germline gives CDR1 PRHDT, CDR2 FYEKMQ (reference sequence). This CDR3 spans 14 amino acids. V gave up 0 bases and J gave up 5 bases, with 10 bases separating them. CDR3 DNA: TGTGCCAGCAGCTTAGGATCCAGACTTTATGGCTACACCTTC. As protein: CASSLGSRLYGYTF.

The CDR3 is CASSPDRNYGYTF. The CDR3 DNA sequence: TGTGCCAGCAGTCCGGACAGGAACTATGGCTACACCTTC. This rearrangement joins TRBV5-8 to TRBJ1-2, with 7 bases matching TRBD1. J was trimmed by 2 bases and V by 5 bases; bases with no gene match: 3. The CDR3 contains 13 residues. The germline gives CDR1 SGHTS, CDR2 YDEGEE.